These 27 T cell receptor beta chains were sequenced from one sample in a study of cytomegalovirus exposure and HLA in healthy donors (dated by TCRdb to 2016 to 2017). Library preparation used the immunoSEQ multiplex PCR assay. For the multiplex PCR, a mixture combining 60 forward primers for TCR Vbeta segments and 13 reverse primers for TCR Jbeta segments was used. Here the immuneACCESS table is served through TCRdb, limited to in-frame sequences with V and J called. Missing clones are a known gap in these copies; in checked studies unresolved V genes cover under half, and the rest lacks a known reason. Within this sample are about 110,000 clones, with over 55% of them counted one time only. The ten largest account for less than 3.5% of the sample. Sequenced: PBMCs. The receptor set was obtained from a female donor in good health and CMV-seronegative.

This sequence joins TRBV6-4 and TRBJ2-1; TRBD1 might be the D (5 bases). This CDR3 is 16 amino acids long. Trimming took 5 bases from V and 1 from J, leaving 15 bases between them. The V gene's germline CDR1 is MRHNA and CDR2 SNTAGT. The CDR3 DNA reads TGTGCCAGCAGTCCATGGGGCGCAGTGTCCTACAATGAGCAGTTCTTC. Translation: CASSPWGAVSYNEQFF.

Comments on this clone: One junction end does not reproduce the germline sequence, and a read error may be involved. The chain carries TRBV7-7 and TRBJ2-3, with 8 positions matching TRBD1. Germline CDR1 reads SSHAT; CDR2 reads FNYEAQ (reference sequence). The CDR3 has 13 residues. CDR3 coding DNA: TGTGCTAGCAGTACCGACAGGGGAGATACGCAGTATTTT. This translates into CASSTDRGDTQYF.

This clone came up a few times. The chain recombines TRBV5-4 with TRBJ1-2; a possible D gene is TRBD1 (5 bases). Per the germline V gene, CDR1 is SGHNT and CDR2 is YYREEE (reference sequence). Between the trimmed V and J ends, which lost 0 bases and 5 bases, there was a span of 8 bases. This CDR3 has 13 residues. The CDR3 DNA sequence: TGTGCCAGCAGCTTGGGGGGGGGATATGGCTACACCTTC. Translated, it gives CASSLGGGYGYTF.

This clone was counted once. The chain carries TRBV28 and TRBJ1-5; 7 bases match TRBD1. Trimming cost V 5 bases and J 0 bases; bases outside gene matches: 7. The CDR3 runs to 16 residues. Per germline, CDR1 MDHEN and CDR2 SYDVKM. As DNA, the CDR3 is TGTGCCAGCAGTCCAGGGGGACGGGATAGCAATCAGCCCCAGCATTTT. As protein: CASSPGGRDSNQPQHF.

This clone was found a few times. The CDR3 DNA reads as TGTGCCAGCAGTTTTAGCCCGGGATTCAACGAGCAGTACTTC. Protein sequence: CASSFSPGFNEQYF. The chain has TRBV27 and TRBJ2-7; D might be TRBD2 (5 bases). The CDR3 totals 14 residues. The germline V and J ends were trimmed by 3 bases and 5 bases, with 14 bases remaining between them. Germline V CDR1 and CDR2: MNHEY, SMNVEV (reference sequence).

This chain connects TRBV7-2 to TRBJ1-3; D uncertain. Trimming removed 5 bases from V and 0 bases from J, with 8 bases in between. The CDR3 runs 14 residues. Per the germline V gene, CDR1 is SGHTA and CDR2 is FQGNSA. CDR3 amino acids: CASSPTVSGNTIYF. The CDR3 nucleotides read TGTGCCAGCAGCCCCACAGTCTCTGGAAACACCATATATTTT.

This rearrangement joins TRBV9 to TRBJ2-1; D is possibly TRBD1 (5 bases). Germline V CDR1 and CDR2: SGDLS, YYNGEE. The V end lost 0 bases, the J end lost 5 bases, and 12 bases lay between the germline ends. The CDR3 runs 15 residues. In nucleotides, the CDR3 is TGTGCCAGCAGCGTAGCCACAGGCCGCAACAATGAGCAGTTCTTC. Its translation: CASSVATGRNNEQFF.

The chain recombines TRBV10-2 with TRBJ1-5; the D is unclear. CDR1 is WSHSY and CDR2 is SAAADI in the germline V gene. Trimming took 6 bases from V and 5 from J, leaving 8 bases between them. The length of the CDR3 is 12 residues. The DNA for the CDR3 is TGCGCCAGCAGGGACTGGGATCAGCCCCAGCATTTT. Its translation: CASRDWDQPQHF.

The chain couples TRBV18 to TRBJ1-3; D not resolved. This CDR3 has 13 amino acids. V lost 2 bases, J lost 3 bases, and 5 bases lay in between. Looked up from germline, CDR1 is KGHSH and CDR2 is LQKENI. CDR3 amino acids: CASSPSVGNTIYF. CDR3 DNA sequence: TGTGCCAGCTCACCATCAGTTGGAAACACCATATATTTT.

The chain uses TRBV2 and TRBJ1-1, with 7 bases lining up with TRBD1. Germline CDR1 SNHLY, CDR2 FYNNEI. Trimming removed 3 bases from V and 4 bases from J; junction bases left unmatched: 8. This CDR3 is built from 15 residues. CDR3: CASSEEGARITEAFF. In nucleotides, the CDR3 is TGTGCCAGCAGTGAGGAGGGGGCGCGGATCACTGAAGCTTTCTTT.

V is TRBV28 and J is TRBJ2-1; tentative D call: TRBD2 (6 bases). Germline V gene lookup returns CDR1 MDHEN and CDR2 SYDVKM. Between the trimmed V and J ends, which lost 6 bases and 4 bases, there was a span of 16 bases. CDR3 length equals 15 residues. CDR3 sequence: CASRLRDFPYNEQFF. The CDR3 DNA sequence: TGTGCCAGCAGACTCCGGGACTTCCCATACAATGAGCAGTTCTTC.

The chain employs TRBV6-5 and TRBJ2-2; D is possibly TRBD2 (5 bases). Germline CDR1 reads MNHEY; CDR2 reads SVGAGI. V shed 2 bases and J shed 4 bases, with 14 bases lying between them. CDR3 length: 16 residues. In nucleotides, the CDR3 is TGTGCCAGCAGTTACCGGACTCCGGCGGGCACCGGGGAGCTGTTTTTT. It encodes CASSYRTPAGTGELFF.

The rearrangement uses TRBV28 and TRBJ2-3; TRBD1 matches 11 bases. The CDR3 has 16 amino acids. J lost 5 bases, V lost 5 bases, and 9 bases had no gene match. Germline lookup yields CDR1 MDHEN and CDR2 SYDVKM. CDR3 DNA: TGTGCCAGCAGTCCCTCTGGACAGGGGGCCGGAGATACGCAGTATTTT. As protein: CASSPSGQGAGDTQYF.

The chain employs TRBV11-1 and TRBJ2-5, with TRBD2 matching over 11 bases. Germline V gene data show CDR1 as SGHAT and CDR2 as FQDESV (reference sequence). J was trimmed by 1 base and V by 1 base; bases with no gene match: 5. There are 17 residues in the CDR3. The CDR3 sequence: CASSLVPGLAGQETQYF. Here the CDR3 DNA reads TGTGCCAGCAGCTTAGTTCCCGGACTAGCGGGCCAAGAGACCCAGTACTTC.

Written as DNA, the CDR3 is TGTGCCAGCAGGCCCCCCCGCCGGACAGGAACAGAAAAACTGTTTTTT. It is translated as CASRPPRRTGTEKLFF. This chain connects TRBV28 to TRBJ1-4; 7 bases map to TRBD1. Per the germline V gene, CDR1 is MDHEN and CDR2 is SYDVKM. The V gene end was trimmed by 6 bases and the J gene end by 8 bases; junction bases not matched to a gene: 15. The CDR3 runs to 16 residues.

This clone has a single count. The V call is TRBV15, the J call TRBJ1-5; 7 bases line up with TRBD1. Germline CDR1 and CDR2: LNHNV and YYDKDF (reference sequence). The CDR3 covers 17 residues. The V segment lost 1 base and the J segment 5 bases; nucleotides outside the gene matches: 11. This chain's CDR3 is CATSRVTGVWGHQPQHF. In DNA, the CDR3 is TGTGCCACCAGCAGAGTAACAGGGGTGTGGGGTCATCAGCCCCAGCATTTT. The full variable domain, in which reference TRBV15 and TRBJ1-5 provide the parts outside the CDR3, is DAMVIQNPRYQVTQFGKPVTLSCSQTLNHNVMYWYQQKSSQAPKLLFHYYDKDFNNEADTPDNFQSRRPNTSFCFLDIRSPGLGDTAMYLCATSRVTGVWGHQPQHFGDGTRLSIL.

This clone was found once. J is TRBJ2-7 and V is TRBV9; 7 nucleotides match TRBD1. Germline CDR1 is SGDLS and CDR2 is YYNGEE. This CDR3 contains 14 residues. Trimming took 4 bases from V and 3 from J; bases not matched to a gene: 7. CDR3 in amino acids: CASSQRDSHYEQYF. The CDR3, as DNA: TGTGCCAGCAGCCAAAGGGACAGTCACTACGAGCAGTACTTC.

This CDR3 is CASRGTSGTDTQYF. Written as DNA, the CDR3 is TGTGCCAGCAGAGGGACTAGCGGAACAGATACGCAGTATTTT. This chain uses TRBV7-2 with TRBJ2-3; 11 nucleotides agree with TRBD2. Per germline, CDR1 SGHTA and CDR2 FQGNSA. The CDR3 has 14 residues. V was pared by 6 bases and J by 3 bases, with 2 bases of the junction left unmatched.

The chain combines TRBV7-2 with TRBJ2-7, with 7 positions matching TRBD2. Germline V gene lookup returns CDR1 SGHTA and CDR2 FQGNSA. The CDR3 is made up of 17 amino acids. V lost 5 bases, J lost 0 bases, and 13 bases stayed unmatched. The CDR3 DNA follows: TGTGCCAGCAGCCCAACTCCGGGCCGGGGGGTCTCCTACGAGCAGTACTTC. This translates into CASSPTPGRGVSYEQYF.

The rearrangement joins TRBV7-6 to TRBJ1-5; D not resolved. Germline CDR1 reads SGHVS; CDR2 reads FNYEAQ. CDR3 length equals 16 residues. The V gene lost 0 bases and the J gene lost 3 bases, with 12 bases spanning the gap. As DNA, the CDR3 is TGTGCCAGCAGCTTAGCTCGAGGCAACGACAATCAGCCCCAGCATTTT. Amino acids: CASSLARGNDNQPQHF. The full variable domain, completed using reference TRBV7-6 and TRBJ1-5, is GAGVSQSPRYKVTKRGQDVALRCDPISGHVSLYWYRQALGQGPEFLTYFNYEAQQDKSGLPNDRFSAERPEGSISTLTIQRTEQRDSAMYRCASSLARGNDNQPQHFGDGTRLSIL.

This chain joins TRBV11-2 and TRBJ2-4; D perhaps matches TRBD1 (6 bases). The CDR3 runs 16 residues. Germline CDR1 SGHAT, CDR2 FQNNGV. Trimming pared 5 bases from V and 0 bases from J, leaving 14 bases between. This chain's CDR3 is CASSPGQLLAKNIQYF. The CDR3 bases are TGTGCCAGCAGCCCCGGACAGCTTCTAGCCAAAAACATTCAGTACTTC.

V and J are TRBV18 and TRBJ2-1; TRBD2 aligns across 8 bases. This CDR3 spans 16 amino acids. The germline CDR1 and CDR2 sequences are KGHSH and LQKENI. The V and J ends lost 4 bases and 0 bases, in that order; junction bases with no gene match: 5. For the CDR3, the DNA is TGTGCCAGCTCACAAATAGCGGGGAGCTCCTACAATGAGCAGTTCTTC. Translated: CASSQIAGSSYNEQFF.

The V gene is TRBV6-4, the J gene TRBJ2-2; 13 bases are shared with TRBD2. Germline values: CDR1 MRHNA, CDR2 SNTAGT. The CDR3 loop spans 17 amino acids. V dropped 5 bases and J dropped 5; count of bases not matched to a gene: 8. The CDR3 DNA follows: TGTGCCAGCAGTCACGGACTAGCGGGAGAAGGGACCGGGGAGCTGTTTTTT. Translated, it gives CASSHGLAGEGTGELFF.

This rearrangement joins TRBV4-1 to TRBJ2-4, with 7 bases fitting TRBD2. The CDR3 has 15 amino acids. Looked up from germline, CDR1 is MGHRA and CDR2 is YSYEKL. J gave up 2 bases and V 3 bases, and 4 bases lay outside the gene matches. This CDR3 reads CASSQHGTTKNIQYF. The CDR3 nucleotides read TGCGCCAGCAGCCAGCACGGGACTACCAAAAACATTCAGTACTTC.

This clone was observed once. V gene TRBV5-1 combines with J gene TRBJ2-7; the match to TRBD1 covers 8 bases. Germline trimming cut 1 base from V and 7 bases from J; bases unmatched to any gene: 7. This CDR3 is 14 amino acids long. CDR1 and CDR2 (germline): SGHRS, YFSETQ. The CDR3 DNA is TGCGCCAGCAGCTTGACCCAGGGGGCCGGGGAGCAGTACTTC. This codes for CASSLTQGAGEQYF.

This sequence joins TRBV10-3 and TRBJ2-2; TRBD2 might be the D (6 bases). Germline V gives CDR1 ENHRY, CDR2 SYGVKD. The CDR3 has 15 residues. V dropped 7 bases and J dropped 0 bases, with 12 bases sitting between them. In DNA, the CDR3 is TGTGCCATCACCCACGGGGGTGCGAACACCGGGGAGCTGTTTTTT. Its translation: CAITHGGANTGELFF.

The J gene is TRBJ2-7, the V gene TRBV13; 10 bases map to TRBD1. V lost 4 bases and J lost 4; bases outside the gene matches: 7. Germline V gene data show CDR1 as PRHDT and CDR2 as FYEKMQ (reference sequence). CDR3 length equals 15 residues. CDR3 in DNA: TGTGCCAGCAGCTCAGGGACAGGGGTTTTATACGAGCAGTACTTC. It encodes CASSSGTGVLYEQYF. Together with reference TRBV13 and TRBJ2-7, the CDR3 gives the full variable domain: AAGVIQSPRHLIKEKRETATLKCYPIPRHDTVYWYQQGPGQDPQFLISFYEKMQSDKGSIPDRFSAQQFSDYHSELNMSSLELGDSALYFCASSSGTGVLYEQYFGPGTRLTVT.